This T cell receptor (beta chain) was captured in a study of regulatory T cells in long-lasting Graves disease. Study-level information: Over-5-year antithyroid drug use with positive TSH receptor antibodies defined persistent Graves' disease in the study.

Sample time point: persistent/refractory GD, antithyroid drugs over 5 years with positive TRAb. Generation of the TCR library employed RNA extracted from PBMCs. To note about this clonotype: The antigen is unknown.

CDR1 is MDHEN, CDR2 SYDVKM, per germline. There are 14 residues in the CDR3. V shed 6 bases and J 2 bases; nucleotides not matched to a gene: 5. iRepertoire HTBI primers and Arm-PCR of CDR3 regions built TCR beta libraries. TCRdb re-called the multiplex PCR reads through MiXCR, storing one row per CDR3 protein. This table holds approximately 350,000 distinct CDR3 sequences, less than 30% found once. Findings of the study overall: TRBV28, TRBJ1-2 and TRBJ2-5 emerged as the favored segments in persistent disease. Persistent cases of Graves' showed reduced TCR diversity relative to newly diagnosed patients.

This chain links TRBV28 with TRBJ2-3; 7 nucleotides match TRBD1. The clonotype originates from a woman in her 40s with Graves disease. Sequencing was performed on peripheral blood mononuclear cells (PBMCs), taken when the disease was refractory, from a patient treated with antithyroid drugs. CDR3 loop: CASRAGTATDTQYF. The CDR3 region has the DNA TGTGCCAGCAGGGCCGGGACAGCCACAGATACGCAGTATTTT.